This T cell receptor (beta chain) stems from a study of molecular identifiers for immune sequencing clone quantification. General observations from the study: Spiked TCR RNA from one Jurkat cell reportedly showed up when mixed among one million naive cells.

To note about this clonotype: Its antigen is not identified.

Germline loops: CDR1 GTSNPN, CDR2 SVGIG (reference sequence). The CDR3 runs 13 residues. V lost 2 bases and J 5 bases, leaving 13 bases between the germline ends. MiXCR, run by TCRdb on the PCR reads, gives a single entry per CDR3 protein. The sample contains nearly 650,000 distinct CDR3 sequences, less than 30% of which appear only once. Source material for naive CD8 libraries was about 20,000 to 1,100,000 sorted cells, with 10%, 30% or 50% RNA. V gene TRBV30 combines with J gene TRBJ2-7, with D perhaps matching TRBD2 (7 bases). The sequencing input was naive CD8+ T cells from blood, with Jurkat cell RNA spiked in. Subset defined: FACS-sorted CD8+CD4-CCR7+CD45RA+ naive T cells. This sequence was found in a human donor in good health. Some libraries in this study had Jurkat cell RNA spiked in. The CDR3 here is CAWSRGGLDEQYF. The DNA for the CDR3 is TGTGCCTGGAGTCGCGGGGGCCTCGACGAGCAGTACTTC. Supplemented by reference TRBV30 and TRBJ2-7, the full variable domain reads SQTIHQWPATLVQPVGSPLSLECTVEGTSNPNLYWYRQAAGRGLQLLFYSVGIGQISSEVPQNLSASRPQDRQFILSSKKLLLSDSGFYLCAWSRGGLDEQYFGPGTRLTVT.